This TCR beta chain was obtained from a study of human T cells and chemical hapten exposure. Study-wide findings and caveats: In comparison with controls, expanded TCRs gave rise to a significantly larger number of large CDR3 similarity clusters.

The V end was cut by 2 bases, the J end by 9 bases, with 11 bases between. This CDR3 region has 13 residues. As originally analysed: Sample TCR counts, which ranged from roughly 20,000 to 690,600, had a median of approximately 94,000. TCRdb called the RACE reads again in MiXCR, with one record for every CDR3 protein. For this entry, the V and J calls and clone size follow TCRdb and not the study's own pipeline. The profile covers some 97,000 distinct CDR3 sequences, with roughly a quarter appearing a single time and 10% to 13% taken by the ten largest. Time point in this sample: patch test 3, about 24 weeks after DPC sensitization. The treatment denotes: therapeutic diphenylcyclopropenone sensitization with weekly scalp DPC. This clonotype was counted between two and nine times. Its specificity is unknown.

The sample in question was whole blood, obtained in connection with sensitization to the hapten diphenylcyclopropenone (DPC). This chain joins TRBV12-3 or TRBV12-4 and TRBJ2-1, with D perhaps matching TRBD2 (6 bases). This TCR came from a man between 40 and 49 years old with alopecia areata. Some clones in this sample may be carry-over from other donors' samples. The CDR3 sequence is CASSLMRDAEQFF. The DNA for the CDR3 is TGTGCCAGCAGTTTAATGCGGGACGCTGAGCAGTTCTTC.